This is a list of T cell receptor beta chains from one sample in a study of PD-1 blockade in classical Hodgkin lymphoma. Measured with immunoSEQ multiplex PCR; TCRdb has only the in-frame clones, and not every one. This sample has about 98,000 clones; about nine tenths occur once, and the top ten carry approximately 2.8%. The input for sequencing was peripheral blood mononuclear cells (PBMCs), taken at baseline. All receptors come from a human donor with classical Hodgkin lymphoma. CDR3s include the opening cysteine and the closing phenylalanine or tryptophan. The order of the fields is D gene, CDR3 length, V gene, J gene, clone size, CDR3 DNA, CDR3 protein. A D gene is named only where the DNA matches it firmly. A row's size may be missing; if present it is once, few, many or a size class.

.	16	TRBV28	TRBJ2-7	.	TGTGCCAGCAGTTTGGAGCCGAATGCTCTCTCCTACGAGCAGTACTTC	CASSLEPNALSYEQYF
.	12	TRBV29-1	TRBJ2-1	.	TGCAGCGTTTCCAGGCTCTCCGATGAGCAGTTCTTC	CSVSRLSDEQFF
.	13	TRBV5-1	TRBJ2-7	.	TGCGCCAGCAGCATCGATGAGGGCTACGAGCAGTACTTC	CASSIDEGYEQYF
TRBD1	16	TRBV11-1	TRBJ1-2	once	TGTGCCAGCAATACGGGACAGGGATTCACCGGCGACGGCTACACCTTC	CASNTGQGFTGDGYTF
.	16	TRBV28	TRBJ2-4	.	TGTGCCAGCAGTTTCCTCTTCAGGGGAGGAGAAAACATTCAGTACTTC	CASSFLFRGGENIQYF
.	11	TRBV30	TRBJ1-4	.	TGTGCCTTTGGACACCTCGAAAAACTGTTTTTT	CAFGHLEKLFF
.	15	TRBV7-3	TRBJ2-3	once	TGTGCCAGCAGCCTCACATTTTCTAGCACAGATACGCAGTATTTT	CASSLTFSSTDTQYF
.	12	TRBV5-1	TRBJ1-1	.	TGCGCCAGCAGCTTGGCCGGGCCTGAAGCTTTCTTT	CASSLAGPEAFF
TRBD2	19	TRBV18	TRBJ2-1	.	TGTGCCAGCTCAGCATTACCGGGACTAGCGGGAGTTACCTACAATGAGCAGTTCTTC	CASSALPGLAGVTYNEQFF
.	16	TRBV28	TRBJ1-5	once	TGTGCCAGCAGTTTCCCCGGGACGGGTAGCAATCAGCCCCAGCATTTT	CASSFPGTGSNQPQHF
.	12	TRBV5-1	TRBJ2-7	.	TGCGCCAGCAGCTTCGACATAAACGAGCAGTACTTC	CASSFDINEQYF
.	17	TRBV2	TRBJ1-1	.	TGTGCCAGCAGTGAAATCGGGCTGGGGGTGGGGAACACTGAAGCTTTCTTT	CASSEIGLGVGNTEAFF
.	15	TRBV9	TRBJ1-2	.	TGTGCCAGCAGCGTAGAAGGGTTATCTAACTATGGCTACACCTTC	CASSVEGLSNYGYTF
.	14	TRBV9	TRBJ1-3	.	TGTGCCAGCAGCCGAGGGGGCTCTGGAAACACCATATATTTT	CASSRGGSGNTIYF
TRBD1	15	TRBV2	TRBJ1-2	.	TGTGCCAGCAGTGAGGGACAGGGTTTTGGGTATGGCTACACCTTC	CASSEGQGFGYGYTF
.	15	TRBV5-1	TRBJ1-4	.	TGCGCCAGCAGCTTGGCCCGGCAGCTTAATGAAAAACTGTTTTTT	CASSLARQLNEKLFF
TRBD1	14	TRBV2	TRBJ2-7	.	TGTGCCAGCAGTGACAGGGACAGGGGAGGCGAGCAGTACTTC	CASSDRDRGGEQYF
TRBD2	14	TRBV28	TRBJ2-7	.	TGTGCCAGCACCCCAACTAGCGGCTCCTACGAGCAGTACTTC	CASTPTSGSYEQYF
.	15	TRBV5-1	TRBJ2-1	.	TGCGCCAGCAGCTTTTCCGGGGCTAAAAACAATGAGCAGTTCTTC	CASSFSGAKNNEQFF
.	14	TRBV18	TRBJ2-7	.	TGTGCCAGCTCACCACGGCCTAGTACCTACGAGCAGTACTTC	CASSPRPSTYEQYF
TRBD1	14	TRBV12-5	TRBJ2-7	.	TGTGCTAGTGGTCGGGACAGGGGTTGGTACGAGCAGTACTTC	CASGRDRGWYEQYF
TRBD2	14	TRBV2	TRBJ2-7	once	TGTGCCAGCAGTCCACTAGCGGGAGCGGGCGAGCAGTACTTC	CASSPLAGAGEQYF
.	15	TRBV9	TRBJ2-7	once	TGTGCCAGCAGCCAGTCGTCCAAAAGCTCCTACGAGCAGTACTTC	CASSQSSKSSYEQYF
.	12	TRBV9	TRBJ1-1	few	TGTGCCAGCAGCGTGGACAGCACTGAAGCTTTCTTT	CASSVDSTEAFF
.	14	TRBV28	TRBJ2-7	.	TGTGCCACCACTAAAGGGAGTAGGGCCTACGAGCAGTACTTC	CATTKGSRAYEQYF
.	15	TRBV6-5	TRBJ2-1	.	TGTGCCAGCAGTTATTCGGATGCTCCTTCCCATGAGCAGTTCTTC	CASSYSDAPSHEQFF
.	15	TRBV30	TRBJ2-2	.	TGTGCCTGGAGTGGGGGTCTGTTGGGCCCCGGGGAGCTGTTTTTT	CAWSGGLLGPGELFF
TRBD1	19	TRBV5-1	TRBJ1-1	.	TGCGCCAGCAGCTTAGAAGATAACCGGGACAGAAATTACTACACTGAAGCTTTCTTT	CASSLEDNRDRNYYTEAFF
.	12	TRBV7-9	TRBJ2-7	.	TGTGCCAGCAGCTTACTGGGCTACGAGCAGTACTTC	CASSLLGYEQYF
.	15	TRBV5-1	TRBJ1-1	.	TGCGCCAGCAGCTTGGTCGCGGCATCGAACACTGAAGCTTTCTTT	CASSLVAASNTEAFF
TRBD2	14	TRBV5-4	TRBJ2-1	.	TGTGCCAGCAGCTTAGCGGGAGTGGTCAATGAGCAGTTCTTC	CASSLAGVVNEQFF
TRBD2	14	TRBV28	TRBJ2-2	.	TGTGCCACCACCCTAGCGGGAGGGACCGGGGAGCTGTTTTTT	CATTLAGGTGELFF
TRBD1	15	TRBV9	TRBJ1-2	.	TGTGCCAGCAGCCCATCAGGGGGGCGCAAAACTGGCTACACCTTC	CASSPSGGRKTGYTF
TRBD2	15	TRBV11-3	TRBJ2-3	.	TGTGCCAGCAGCTTAGGGGGAGGGCTCCCAGATACGCAGTATTTT	CASSLGGGLPDTQYF
.	17	TRBV16	TRBJ2-1	few	TGTGCCAGCAGCCAATCGCGGGACGGGTCCACCTACAATGAGCAGTTCTTC	CASSQSRDGSTYNEQFF